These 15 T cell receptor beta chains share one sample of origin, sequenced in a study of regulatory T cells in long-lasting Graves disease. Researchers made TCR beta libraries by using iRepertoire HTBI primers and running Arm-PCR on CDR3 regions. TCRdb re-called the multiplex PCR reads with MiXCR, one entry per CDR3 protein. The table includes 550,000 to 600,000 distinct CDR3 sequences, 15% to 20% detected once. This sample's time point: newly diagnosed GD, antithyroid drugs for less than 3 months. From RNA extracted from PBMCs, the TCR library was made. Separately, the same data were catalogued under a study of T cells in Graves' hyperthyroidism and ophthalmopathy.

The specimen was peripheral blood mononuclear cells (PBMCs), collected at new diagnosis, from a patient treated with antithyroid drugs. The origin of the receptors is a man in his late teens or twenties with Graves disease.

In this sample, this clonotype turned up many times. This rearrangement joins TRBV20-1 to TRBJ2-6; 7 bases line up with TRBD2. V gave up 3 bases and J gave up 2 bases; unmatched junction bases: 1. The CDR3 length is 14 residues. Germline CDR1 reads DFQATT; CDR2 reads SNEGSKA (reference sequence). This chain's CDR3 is CSASGGTGANVLTF. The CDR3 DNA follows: TGCAGTGCTAGCGGGGGGACTGGGGCCAACGTCCTGACTTTC.

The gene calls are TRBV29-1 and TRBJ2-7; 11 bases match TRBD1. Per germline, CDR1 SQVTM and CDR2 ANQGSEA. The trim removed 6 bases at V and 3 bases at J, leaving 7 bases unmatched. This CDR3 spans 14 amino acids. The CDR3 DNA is TGCAGCGTGAACCGGGACAGGGGGGGCTACGAGCAGTACTTC. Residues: CSVNRDRGGYEQYF.

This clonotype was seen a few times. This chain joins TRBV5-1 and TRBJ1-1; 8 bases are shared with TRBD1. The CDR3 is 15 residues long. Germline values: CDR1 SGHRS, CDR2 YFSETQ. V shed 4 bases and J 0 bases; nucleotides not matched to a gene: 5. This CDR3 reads CASSGGTGLNTEAFF. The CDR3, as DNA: TGCGCCAGCAGCGGAGGGACAGGATTGAACACTGAAGCTTTCTTT.

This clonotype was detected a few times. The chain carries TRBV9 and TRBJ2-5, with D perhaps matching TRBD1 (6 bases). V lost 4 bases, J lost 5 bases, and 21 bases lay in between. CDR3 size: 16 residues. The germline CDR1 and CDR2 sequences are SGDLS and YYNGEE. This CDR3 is CASSLYSADRKETQYF. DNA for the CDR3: TGTGCCAGCAGCCTCTATAGCGCAGACAGGAAGGAGACCCAGTACTTC.

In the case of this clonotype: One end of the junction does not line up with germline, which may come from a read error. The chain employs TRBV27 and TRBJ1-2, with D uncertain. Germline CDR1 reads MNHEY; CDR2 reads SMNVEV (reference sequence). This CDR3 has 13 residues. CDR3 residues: CASSEGGYYGHTF. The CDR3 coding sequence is TGTGCCAGCTCGGAAGGTGGTTACTATGGCCACACCTTC.

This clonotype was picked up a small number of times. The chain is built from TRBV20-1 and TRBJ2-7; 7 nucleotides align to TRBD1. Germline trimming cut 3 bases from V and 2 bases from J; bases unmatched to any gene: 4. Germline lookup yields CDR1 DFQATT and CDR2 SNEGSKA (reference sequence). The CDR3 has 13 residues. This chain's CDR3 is CSARDRNTYEQYF. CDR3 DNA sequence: TGCAGTGCTAGGGACAGGAACACCTACGAGCAGTACTTC.

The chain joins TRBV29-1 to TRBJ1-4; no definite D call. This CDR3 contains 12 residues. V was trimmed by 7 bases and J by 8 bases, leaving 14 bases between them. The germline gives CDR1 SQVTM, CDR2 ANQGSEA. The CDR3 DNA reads TGCAGCGGTGGGAAAATGGGGGAAAAACTGTTTTTT. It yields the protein CSGGKMGEKLFF.

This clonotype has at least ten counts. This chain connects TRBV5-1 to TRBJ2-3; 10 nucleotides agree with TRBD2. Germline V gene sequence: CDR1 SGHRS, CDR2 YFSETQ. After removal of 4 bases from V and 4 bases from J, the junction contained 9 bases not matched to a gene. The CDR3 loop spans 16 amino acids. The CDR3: CASSTSLAGVADTQYF. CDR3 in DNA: TGCGCCAGCAGCACATCTCTAGCGGGAGTTGCAGATACGCAGTATTTT.

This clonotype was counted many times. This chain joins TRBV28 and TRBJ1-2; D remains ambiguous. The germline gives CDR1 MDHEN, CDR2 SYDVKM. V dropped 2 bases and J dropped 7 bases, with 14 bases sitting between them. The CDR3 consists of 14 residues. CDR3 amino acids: CASSLMGRSGGYTF. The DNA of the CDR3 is TGTGCCAGCAGTTTAATGGGCAGGAGTGGTGGCTACACCTTC.

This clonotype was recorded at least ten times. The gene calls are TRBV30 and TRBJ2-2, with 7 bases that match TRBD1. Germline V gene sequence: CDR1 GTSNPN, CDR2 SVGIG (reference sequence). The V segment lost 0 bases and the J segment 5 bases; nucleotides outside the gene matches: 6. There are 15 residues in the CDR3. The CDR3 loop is CAWSVQGRGTGELFF. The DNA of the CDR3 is TGTGCCTGGAGTGTACAGGGGCGAGGAACCGGGGAGCTGTTTTTT.

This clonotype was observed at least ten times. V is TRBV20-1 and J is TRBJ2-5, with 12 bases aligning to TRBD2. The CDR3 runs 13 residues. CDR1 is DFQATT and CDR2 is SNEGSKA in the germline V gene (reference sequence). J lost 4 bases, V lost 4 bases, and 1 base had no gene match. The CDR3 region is CSATLAGGETQYF. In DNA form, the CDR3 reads TGCAGTGCTACACTAGCGGGAGGAGAGACCCAGTACTTC.

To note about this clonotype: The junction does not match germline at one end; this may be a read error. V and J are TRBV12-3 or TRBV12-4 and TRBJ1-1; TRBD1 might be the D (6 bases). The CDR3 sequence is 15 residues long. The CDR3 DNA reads TGTGTCAGCAGTCTAGGGGGGGGGCGGAACACTGAAGCTTTCTTT. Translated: CVSSLGGGRNTEAFF.

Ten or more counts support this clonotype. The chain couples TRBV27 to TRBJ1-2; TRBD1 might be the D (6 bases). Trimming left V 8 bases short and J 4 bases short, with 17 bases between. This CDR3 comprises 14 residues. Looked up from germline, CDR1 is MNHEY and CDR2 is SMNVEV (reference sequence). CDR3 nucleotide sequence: TGTGCCAGCTACAAAAGGGGGGGGGGCTATGGCTACACCTTC. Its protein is CASYKRGGGYGYTF.

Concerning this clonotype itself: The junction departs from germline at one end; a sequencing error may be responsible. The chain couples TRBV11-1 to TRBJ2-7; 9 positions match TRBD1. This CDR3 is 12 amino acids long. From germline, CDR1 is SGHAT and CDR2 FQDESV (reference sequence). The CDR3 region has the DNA TGTGCCAGCAGCCCTCGGGACAGGGCCATTCGGTTC. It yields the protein CASSPRDRAIRF.

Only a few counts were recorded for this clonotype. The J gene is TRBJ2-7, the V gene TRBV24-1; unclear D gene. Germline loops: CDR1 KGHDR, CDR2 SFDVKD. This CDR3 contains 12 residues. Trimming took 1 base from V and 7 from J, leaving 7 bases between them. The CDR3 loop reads CATSDLGKEQYF. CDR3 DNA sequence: TGTGCCACCAGTGATTTAGGGAAGGAGCAGTACTTC.